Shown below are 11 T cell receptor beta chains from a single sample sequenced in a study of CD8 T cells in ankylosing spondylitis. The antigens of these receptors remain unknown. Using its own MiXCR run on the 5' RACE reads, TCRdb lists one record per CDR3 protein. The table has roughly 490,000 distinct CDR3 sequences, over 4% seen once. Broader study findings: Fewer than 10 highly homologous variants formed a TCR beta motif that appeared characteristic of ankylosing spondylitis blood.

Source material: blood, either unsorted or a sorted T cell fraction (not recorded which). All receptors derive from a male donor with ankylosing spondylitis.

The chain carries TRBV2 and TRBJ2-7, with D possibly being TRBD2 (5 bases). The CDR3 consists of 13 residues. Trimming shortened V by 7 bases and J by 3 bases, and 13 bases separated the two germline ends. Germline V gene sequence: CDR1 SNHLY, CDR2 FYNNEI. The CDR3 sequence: CASTNRGLYEQYF. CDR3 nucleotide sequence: TGTGCCAGCACGAACAGAGGGCTCTACGAGCAGTACTTC.

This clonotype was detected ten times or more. The CDR3 region is CASSYPDTTTDTQYF. Written as DNA, the CDR3 is TGTGCCAGCAGTTACCCTGATACGACTACAGATACGCAGTATTTT. The V gene is TRBV6-5, the J gene TRBJ2-3; D unclear. This CDR3 has 15 residues. In germline, CDR1 is MNHEY, CDR2 SVGAGI. Trimming took off 2 bases at V and 3 bases at J, with 12 bases between the two ends.

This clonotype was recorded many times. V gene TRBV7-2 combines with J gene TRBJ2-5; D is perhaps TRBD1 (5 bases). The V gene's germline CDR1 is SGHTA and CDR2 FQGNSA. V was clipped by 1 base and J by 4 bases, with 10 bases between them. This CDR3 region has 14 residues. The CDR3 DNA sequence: TGTGCCAGCAGCTTAGTGGCAGGGTTAGAGACCCAGTACTTC. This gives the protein CASSLVAGLETQYF. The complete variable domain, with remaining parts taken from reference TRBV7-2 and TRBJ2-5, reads GAGVSQSPSNKVTEKGKDVELRCDPISGHTALYWYRQSLGQGLEFLIYFQGNSAPDKSGLPSDRFSAERTGGSVSTLTIQRTQQEDSAVYLCASSLVAGLETQYFGPGTRLLVL.

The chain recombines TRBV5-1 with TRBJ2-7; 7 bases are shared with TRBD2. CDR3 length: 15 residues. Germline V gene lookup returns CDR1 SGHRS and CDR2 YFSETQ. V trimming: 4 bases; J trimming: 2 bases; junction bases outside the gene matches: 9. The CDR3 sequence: CASSPSLGGPYEQYF. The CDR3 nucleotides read TGCGCCAGCAGCCCGAGCCTGGGAGGGCCCTACGAGCAGTACTTC.

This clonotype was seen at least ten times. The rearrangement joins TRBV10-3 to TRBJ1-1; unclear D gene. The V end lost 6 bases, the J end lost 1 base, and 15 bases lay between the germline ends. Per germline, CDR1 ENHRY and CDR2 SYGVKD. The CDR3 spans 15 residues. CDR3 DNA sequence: TGTGCCATCAGAAAGGACGCCGTTGCGAACACTGAAGCTTTCTTT. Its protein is CAIRKDAVANTEAFF.

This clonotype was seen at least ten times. The chain's CDR3 is CSARKGQNHDQPQHF. The CDR3, as DNA: TGCAGTGCTCGAAAAGGACAGAATCATGATCAGCCCCAGCATTTT. V usage is TRBV20-1 and J usage is TRBJ1-5; D is perhaps TRBD1 (6 bases). V shed 5 bases and J shed 5 bases, with 19 bases lying between them. CDR1 is DFQATT, CDR2 SNEGSKA, per germline (reference sequence). This CDR3 contains 15 residues.

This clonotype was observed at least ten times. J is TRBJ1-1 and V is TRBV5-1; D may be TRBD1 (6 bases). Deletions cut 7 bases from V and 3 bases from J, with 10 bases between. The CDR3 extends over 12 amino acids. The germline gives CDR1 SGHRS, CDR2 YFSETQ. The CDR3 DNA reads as TGCGCCAGCGCCAGGGGAGACACTGAAGCTTTCTTT. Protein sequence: CASARGDTEAFF. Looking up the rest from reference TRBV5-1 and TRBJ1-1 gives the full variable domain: KAGVTQTPRYLIKTRGQQVTLSCSPISGHRSVSWYQQTPGQGLQFLFEYFSETQRNKGNFPGRFSGRQFSNSRSEMNVSTLELGDSALYLCASARGDTEAFFGQGTRLTVV.

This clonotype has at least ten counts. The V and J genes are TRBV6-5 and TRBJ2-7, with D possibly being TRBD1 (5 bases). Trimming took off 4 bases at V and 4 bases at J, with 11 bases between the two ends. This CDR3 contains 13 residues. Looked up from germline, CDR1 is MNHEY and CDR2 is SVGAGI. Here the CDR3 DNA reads TGTGCCAGCAGTTTCGGACACCGATACGAGCAGTACTTC. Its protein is CASSFGHRYEQYF.

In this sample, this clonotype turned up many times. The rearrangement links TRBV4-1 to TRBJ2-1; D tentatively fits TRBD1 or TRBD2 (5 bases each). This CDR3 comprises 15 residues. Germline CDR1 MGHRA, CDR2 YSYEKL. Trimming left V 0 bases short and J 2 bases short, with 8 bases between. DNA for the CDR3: TGCGCCAGCAGCCAAGATTGGGGGACCTACAATGAGCAGTTCTTC. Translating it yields CASSQDWGTYNEQFF.

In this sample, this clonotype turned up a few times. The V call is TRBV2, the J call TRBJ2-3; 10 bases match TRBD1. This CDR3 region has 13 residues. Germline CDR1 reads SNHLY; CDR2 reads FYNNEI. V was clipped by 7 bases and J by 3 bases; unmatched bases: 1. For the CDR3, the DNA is TGTGCCAGCAAGGGACAGGGGACAGATACGCAGTATTTT. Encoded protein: CASKGQGTDTQYF.

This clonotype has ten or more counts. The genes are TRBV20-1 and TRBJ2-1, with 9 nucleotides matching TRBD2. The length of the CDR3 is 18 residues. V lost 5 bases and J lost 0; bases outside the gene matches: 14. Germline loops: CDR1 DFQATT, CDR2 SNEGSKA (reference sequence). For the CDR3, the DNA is TGCAGTGCTCCTCAGGGACTAGCCTTCCTAAGCTCCTACAATGAGCAGTTCTTC. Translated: CSAPQGLAFLSSYNEQFF.